These 13 T cell receptor beta chains were all obtained from the same sample, sequenced in a study of post-analysis software for immune sequencing data. Points from the study as a whole: TRBV segments more frequent in patients than in controls numbered several and included TRBV5-6, TRBV5-1 and TRBV20-1.

Unique molecular identifiers were present in the TCR beta cDNA libraries. TCRdb passed the PCR reads through MiXCR, listing each CDR3 protein once. Here the sample spans approximately 630,000 distinct CDR3 sequences, approximately 59% being singletons. These receptors' targets are unknown. The material sequenced was blood. These receptors came from a girl aged 2 to 9 with multiple sclerosis.

This clonotype was counted at least ten times. The rearrangement links TRBV9 to TRBJ2-7; D unresolved. CDR3 size: 12 residues. The V and J ends lost 4 bases and 0 bases respectively, with 5 bases between them. Germline V gives CDR1 SGDLS, CDR2 YYNGEE. CDR3 nucleotide sequence: TGTGCCAGCAGCCCTCCCTCCTACGAGCAGTACTTC. Translated, it gives CASSPPSYEQYF.

The chain uses TRBV7-2 and TRBJ1-6; no definite D call. This CDR3 has 14 amino acids. Germline V lookup: CDR1 SGHTA, CDR2 FQGNSA. Trimming cost V 4 bases and J 4 bases, with 8 bases left between them. The CDR3 DNA is TGTGCCAGCAGCTACACAAATTATAATTCACCCCTCCACTTT. Translated, it gives CASSYTNYNSPLHF. Drawing the rest from reference TRBV7-2 and TRBJ1-6, the complete variable domain is GAGVSQSPSNKVTEKGKDVELRCDPISGHTALYWYRQSLGQGLEFLIYFQGNSAPDKSGLPSDRFSAERTGGSVSTLTIQRTQQEDSAVYLCASSYTNYNSPLHFGNGTRLTVT.

CDR3: CASSGLGGSSNQPQHF. The CDR3, as DNA: TGTGCCAGCAGTGGATTGGGGGGGTCAAGCAATCAGCCCCAGCATTTT. V is TRBV6-1 and J is TRBJ1-5; D possibly corresponds to TRBD1 (5 bases). Trimming took off 4 bases at V and 1 base at J, with 14 bases between the two ends. Germline values: CDR1 MNHNS, CDR2 SASEGT. This CDR3 region has 16 residues.

V and J are TRBV7-9 and TRBJ1-1; D possibly corresponds to TRBD1 (5 bases). The germline V gene encodes CDR1 SEHNR and CDR2 FQNEAQ (reference sequence). The CDR3 is 12 amino acids. Trimming left V 5 bases short and J 6 bases short, with 10 bases between. In nucleotides, the CDR3 is TGTGCCAGCAGCCCCCTAGGGGCTGAAGCTTTCTTT. Residues: CASSPLGAEAFF.

V is TRBV4-1 and J is TRBJ2-5; 9 bases agree with TRBD2. This CDR3 contains 15 residues. The ends lost 3 bases at V and 5 bases at J; junction bases unmatched: 7. CDR1 is MGHRA and CDR2 is YSYEKL in the germline V gene. CDR3 amino acids: CASSQKEREEETQYF. The CDR3 DNA follows: TGCGCCAGCAGCCAGAAGGAGCGGGAGGAGGAGACCCAGTACTTC.

The V gene is TRBV10-3, the J gene TRBJ1-2, with 7 positions matching TRBD1. Trimming removed 6 bases from V and 1 base from J; junction bases left unmatched: 5. This CDR3 contains 14 residues. Germline CDR1 reads ENHRY; CDR2 reads SYGVKD. The CDR3: CAISTGAINYGYTF. CDR3 bases: TGTGCCATCAGCACAGGGGCCATTAACTATGGCTACACCTTC.

V usage is TRBV10-2 and J usage is TRBJ1-1; D gene ambiguous. Germline V gene data show CDR1 as WSHSY and CDR2 as SAAADI. The CDR3 has 11 residues. V was clipped by 3 bases and J by 11 bases, with 10 bases between them. The CDR3 DNA reads TGCGCCAGCAGTGATGGGCTCCGGGCTTTCTTT. Its protein product is CASSDGLRAFF.

V and J are TRBV20-1 and TRBJ2-3, with 7 bases lining up with TRBD2. CDR1 is DFQATT, CDR2 SNEGSKA, per germline (reference sequence). Germline trimming cut 6 bases from V and 3 bases from J; bases unmatched to any gene: 9. The CDR3 loop spans 14 amino acids. CDR3 residues: CSAEPGLLTDTQYF. The CDR3 DNA reads TGCAGTGCGGAACCGGGACTACTTACAGATACGCAGTATTTT.

In this sample, this clonotype turned up a few times. The V and J genes are TRBV6-6 and TRBJ2-2, with 7 bases that match TRBD2. CDR3 size: 13 residues. Trimming took 5 bases from V and 7 from J; bases not matched to a gene: 4. The germline V gene encodes CDR1 MNHNY and CDR2 SVGAGI (reference sequence). The CDR3 region is CASSRGRGGELFF. The CDR3 bases are TGTGCCAGCAGTCGAGGGAGGGGCGGGGAGCTGTTTTTT.

There are a few counts of this clonotype. This chain connects TRBV5-1 to TRBJ2-1, with TRBD1 as a possible D gene (5 bases). Trimming cost V 0 bases and J 4 bases, with 14 bases left between them. The CDR3 runs to 16 residues. The germline V gene encodes CDR1 SGHRS and CDR2 YFSETQ. In DNA, the CDR3 is TGCGCCAGCAGCTTGGGCGGACACCTCTATTACAATGAGCAGTTCTTC. The encoded protein is CASSLGGHLYYNEQFF.

V is TRBV5-1 and J is TRBJ2-1, with 8 bases aligning to TRBD1. The CDR3 is 15 amino acids. Germline assignment: CDR1 SGHRS and CDR2 YFSETQ. J gave up 13 bases and V 4 bases, and 16 bases lay outside the gene matches. The DNA for the CDR3 is TGCGCCAGCAGCCAGTCTTCAGGGGGCCTGGGGAGCCAGTTCTTC. It is translated as CASSQSSGGLGSQFF.

This chain joins TRBV20-1 and TRBJ2-3; the D is unclear. V lost 0 bases, J lost 1 base, and 14 bases lay in between. CDR3 size: 16 residues. Per germline, CDR1 DFQATT and CDR2 SNEGSKA (reference sequence). CDR3 sequence: CSARDGRAAGTDTQYF. The CDR3, as DNA: TGCAGTGCTAGAGATGGGCGTGCTGCGGGCACAGATACGCAGTATTTT.

The chain carries TRBV20-1 and TRBJ1-5; no clear D gene. This CDR3 contains 13 residues. Germline CDR1 is DFQATT and CDR2 is SNEGSKA (reference sequence). Trimming stripped 2 bases from V and 3 bases from J, with 8 bases between. The CDR3 DNA reads as TGCAGTGCTAGACGCGGGGTCAATCAGCCCCAGCATTTT. Translating it yields CSARRGVNQPQHF.